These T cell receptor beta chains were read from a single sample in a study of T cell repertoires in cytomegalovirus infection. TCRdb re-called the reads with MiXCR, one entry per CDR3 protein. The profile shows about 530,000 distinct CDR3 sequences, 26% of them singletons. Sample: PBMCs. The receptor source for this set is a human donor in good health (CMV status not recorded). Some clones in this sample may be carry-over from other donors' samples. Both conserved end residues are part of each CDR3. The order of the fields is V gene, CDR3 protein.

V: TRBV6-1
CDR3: CASSVDSGTGGYEQYF

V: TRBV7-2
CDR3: CASSLEGPTQYF

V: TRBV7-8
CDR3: CASSYRRENQGDEQYF

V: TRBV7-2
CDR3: CASSPRRSYGYTF

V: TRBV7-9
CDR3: CASSPRLGVIAASYNEQFF

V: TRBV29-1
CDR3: CSVEQGMNTEAFF

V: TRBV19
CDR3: CAGGDSPGNTIYF

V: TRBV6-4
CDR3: CASSDQGRGIDTQYF

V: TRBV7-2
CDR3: CASSLAWEETQYF

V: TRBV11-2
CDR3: CASRTGIQLGGYTF

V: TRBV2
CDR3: CASRGPNYEQYF

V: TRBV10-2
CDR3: CASSESGASNQPQHF

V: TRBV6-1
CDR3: CASTAGLNNSPLHF

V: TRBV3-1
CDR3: CASSQADSNSPLHF

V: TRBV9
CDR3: CASSARLDHNEQFF

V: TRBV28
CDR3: CASSLVGLAKNIQYF

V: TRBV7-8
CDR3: CASSLAGTDLYGYTF

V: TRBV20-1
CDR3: CSARDSLSGYEQYF

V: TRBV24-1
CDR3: CATSDFGTEVHF

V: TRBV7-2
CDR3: CASSLLGGETDTQYF

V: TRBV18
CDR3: CASSPGRGQPGFDPYNYGYTF

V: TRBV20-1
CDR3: CSATGTSGSETQYF

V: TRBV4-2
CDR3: CASSQGTSGVAKNIQYF

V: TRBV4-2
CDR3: CASSQEKAAAGLLSSGNTIYF

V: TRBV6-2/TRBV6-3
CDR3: CASSFGQPDTQYF

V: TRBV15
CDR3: CATSRDQLAGYNEQFF

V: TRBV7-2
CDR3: CASSLDTGVAFF

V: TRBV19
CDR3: CASRIGSQLTDTQYF

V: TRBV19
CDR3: CASTPQGALDEQYF

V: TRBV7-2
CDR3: CASSLDKPNYGYTF

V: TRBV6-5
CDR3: CASSYSGGRLTSYNEQFF

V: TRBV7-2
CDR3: CASSFGTDSNQPQHF

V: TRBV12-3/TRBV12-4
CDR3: CASSLGRSPGNQPQHF

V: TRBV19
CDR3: CASSPRDRAAQYF

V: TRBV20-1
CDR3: CSAEGQGKGQPQHF

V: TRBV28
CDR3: CASMMGGGSYNEQFF

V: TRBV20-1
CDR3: CSAQDRVLDTQYF

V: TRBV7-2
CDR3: CASSVRLGRNQPQHF

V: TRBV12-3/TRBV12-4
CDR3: CASSQNEGLAKRF

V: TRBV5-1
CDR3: CASSSRGSTYEQYF